The T cell receptor beta chain under discussion was sequenced for a study of T cell responses to AZD1222 COVID-19 vaccine. About the study: The analysis combined second doses at about 4 or about 12 weeks. General observations from the study: Repertoires were obtained solely post-peak T cell response. Recipients of two AZD1222 doses showed rising Spike-specific TCR breadth and depth.

Here immunoSEQ multiplex PCR was the method, and the copy in TCRdb shows in-frame clones only, minus some. This table holds some 120,000 clones, approximately 88% found once. This CDR3 spans 16 amino acids. V trimming: 0 bases; J trimming: 6 bases; junction bases outside the gene matches: 7. Germline lookup yields CDR1 ENHRY and CDR2 SYGVKD. Concerning this clone: Its specificity is not known.

This TCR derives from an adult in good health. The chain couples TRBV10-3 to TRBJ2-2; TRBD2 matches at 7 bases. Sequenced material: peripheral blood, taken on day 0 of AZD1222 vaccination. CDR3 loop: CAISESLRAGAGELFF. The CDR3, as DNA: TGTGCCATCAGTGAGTCCCTACGGGCGGGGGCCGGGGAGCTGTTTTTT.